Listed here are 25 T cell receptor beta chains from one sample, sequenced in a study of blood T cell repertoires in COVID-19. The data were produced by immunoSEQ multiplex PCR, yet TCRdb's version contains in-frame clones alone and is incomplete. The repertoire holds about 220,000 clones, with roughly 80% as singletons. The sample taken for sequencing was PBMCs or T cells enriched from blood (not recorded which). These receptors were taken from a woman aged 40 to 50 with acute COVID-19.

J is TRBJ2-7 and V is TRBV28; 8 bases match TRBD1. In germline, CDR1 is MDHEN, CDR2 SYDVKM. The V segment lost 3 bases and the J segment 6 bases; nucleotides outside the gene matches: 10. The CDR3 consists of 15 residues. The chain's CDR3 is CASSFIGTGPGEQYF. Here the CDR3 DNA reads TGTGCCAGCAGTTTTATCGGGACAGGTCCCGGCGAGCAGTACTTC.

This sequence joins TRBV2 and TRBJ1-5; D is ambiguous. Germline V gene lookup returns CDR1 SNHLY and CDR2 FYNNEI. V dropped 6 bases and J dropped 0 bases, with 12 bases sitting between them. The CDR3 length is 15 residues. CDR3 sequence: CASRPGRNSNQPQHF. The DNA of the CDR3 is TGTGCCAGCAGACCGGGTCGGAATAGCAATCAGCCCCAGCATTTT.

J is TRBJ1-1 and V is TRBV1. TRBV1 is shown as a pseudogene. The CDR3 totals 18 residues. CDR3 nucleotide sequence: TGCACCAGCAGCCAATTTCAATTTTTTGGGAGCATGAACACTGAAGCTTTCTTT. Encoded protein: CTSSQFQFFGSMNTEAFF.

A few counts support this clone. V is TRBV4-1 and J is TRBJ2-1; D is possibly TRBD1 (6 bases). The CDR3 is 16 amino acids. V was cut by 2 bases and J by 3 bases, with 14 bases left in between. Germline V CDR1 and CDR2: MGHRA, YSYEKL. CDR3 in amino acids: CASSQLTGKSYNEQFF. CDR3 DNA: TGCGCCAGCAGCCAATTGACAGGCAAAAGCTACAATGAGCAGTTCTTC.

The chain uses TRBV5-1 and TRBJ1-1; D gene unclear. Trimming took off 1 base at V and 0 bases at J, with 13 bases between the two ends. This CDR3 contains 16 residues. Germline V gene lookup returns CDR1 SGHRS and CDR2 YFSETQ. The CDR3 DNA follows: TGCGCCAGCAGCTTGTTAGATCCCCGAATGAACACTGAAGCTTTCTTT. Its translation: CASSLLDPRMNTEAFF.

The chain combines TRBV27 with TRBJ2-1, with 7 bases matching TRBD2. This CDR3 comprises 15 residues. V dropped 2 bases and J dropped 2; count of bases not matched to a gene: 3. CDR1 is MNHEY and CDR2 is SMNVEV in the germline V gene (reference sequence). This CDR3 is CASSLSGNTYNEQFF. The CDR3 coding sequence is TGTGCCAGCAGTTTAAGCGGGAACACCTACAATGAGCAGTTCTTC.

This CDR3 reads CASSLDGGASTDTQYF. The CDR3 nucleotides are TGCGCCAGCAGCTTGGATGGCGGGGCCAGCACAGATACGCAGTATTTT. This chain joins TRBV5-1 and TRBJ2-3, with D perhaps matching TRBD2 (6 bases). Trimming took off 0 bases at V and 0 bases at J, with 11 bases between the two ends. This CDR3 region has 16 residues. The germline V gene encodes CDR1 SGHRS and CDR2 YFSETQ. The full variable domain, in which reference TRBV5-1 and TRBJ2-3 provide the parts outside the CDR3, is KAGVTQTPRYLIKTRGQQVTLSCSPISGHRSVSWYQQTPGQGLQFLFEYFSETQRNKGNFPGRFSGRQFSNSRSEMNVSTLELGDSALYLCASSLDGGASTDTQYFGPGTRLTVL.

The chain links TRBV2 to TRBJ2-1, with TRBD2 matching over 11 bases. CDR1 is SNHLY, CDR2 FYNNEI, per germline. Unmatched junction bases numbered 9, after V lost 4 bases and J lost 10 bases. The CDR3 extends over 15 amino acids. CDR3 in amino acids: CASSGGSGRAEEQFF. The CDR3 DNA reads TGTGCCAGCAGTGGGGGTAGCGGGAGGGCAGAGGAGCAGTTCTTC.

V gene TRBV12-3 or TRBV12-4 combines with J gene TRBJ2-7, with 8 bases identical to TRBD1. Losses at the gene ends were 6 bases for V and 6 bases for J; bases not matched to a gene: 7. This CDR3 contains 13 residues. The CDR3 sequence: CASSSDRVFEQYF. CDR3 nucleotides: TGTGCCAGCAGCTCGGACAGGGTTTTCGAGCAGTACTTC.

This clone occurred once. The chain has TRBV28 and TRBJ1-4; a possible D gene is TRBD1 (5 bases). V dropped 7 bases and J dropped 2 bases, with 14 bases sitting between them. There are 15 residues in the CDR3. Per the germline V gene, CDR1 is MDHEN and CDR2 is SYDVKM. In DNA form, the CDR3 reads TGTGCCAGCAACCAAGAGACAGCTACTAATGAAAAACTGTTTTTT. Its protein product is CASNQETATNEKLFF.

This sequence joins TRBV5-1 and TRBJ2-3, with a tentative D call TRBD2 (6 bases). Between the trimmed V and J ends, which lost 0 bases and 2 bases, there was a span of 16 bases. Per germline, CDR1 SGHRS and CDR2 YFSETQ. The CDR3 extends over 17 amino acids. The CDR3 sequence: CASSLGGGTANTDTQYF. The CDR3 coding sequence is TGCGCCAGCAGCTTGGGGGGCGGGACGGCGAACACAGATACGCAGTATTTT.

The chain recombines TRBV27 with TRBJ2-5; TRBD2 might be the D (6 bases). From germline, CDR1 is MNHEY and CDR2 SMNVEV (reference sequence). The length of the CDR3 is 17 residues. Trimming removed 4 bases at V and 2 bases at J, with 20 bases between. CDR3 sequence: CASSSGRTSFLQETQYF. The DNA of the CDR3 is TGTGCCAGCAGTTCGGGGAGGACGAGCTTCCTACAAGAGACCCAGTACTTC.

A note on this clone: This same CDR3 is encoded by further DNA sequences in the sample. The rearrangement joins TRBV7-9 to TRBJ2-2; D is unclear. Per the germline V gene, CDR1 is SEHNR and CDR2 is FQNEAQ (reference sequence). Trimming stripped 5 bases from V and 5 bases from J, with 6 bases between. CDR3 length: 12 residues. DNA for the CDR3: TGTGCCAGCAGCCTAGTAACCGGGGAGCTGTTTTTT. Protein: CASSLVTGELFF.

The chain couples TRBV15 to TRBJ2-5; the D gene is possibly TRBD2 (5 bases). From germline, CDR1 is LNHNV and CDR2 YYDKDF (reference sequence). This CDR3 spans 17 amino acids. Deletions cut 1 base from V and 4 bases from J, with 19 bases between. DNA for the CDR3: TGTGCCACCAGCAGAGCCCAAAGCATAACCCGGGGAGAGACCCAGTACTTC. This gives the protein CATSRAQSITRGETQYF.

This chain connects TRBV2 to TRBJ1-4, with TRBD1 matching over 9 bases. With V trimmed by 7 bases and J by 6 bases, 3 bases remained unmatched. The CDR3 runs 13 residues. From germline, CDR1 is SNHLY and CDR2 FYNNEI. The CDR3 here is CASTGQGDEKLFF. CDR3 in DNA: TGTGCCAGCACGGGACAGGGTGATGAAAAACTGTTTTTT.

The genes are TRBV2 and TRBJ2-7, with D possibly being TRBD2 (5 bases). The CDR3 is made up of 11 amino acids. The V and J ends lost 4 bases and 6 bases respectively, with 7 bases between them. Germline values: CDR1 SNHLY, CDR2 FYNNEI. Written as DNA, the CDR3 is TGTGCCAGCAGTGTAGGGAGCGAGCAGTACTTC. It codes for CASSVGSEQYF.

V gene TRBV28 combines with J gene TRBJ2-7; D ambiguous. Per germline, CDR1 MDHEN and CDR2 SYDVKM. V lost 6 bases, J lost 3 bases, and 9 bases lay in between. The CDR3 loop spans 12 amino acids. CDR3 DNA sequence: TGTGCCAGCAGCTCGACGGGCTACGAGCAGTACTTC. This gives the protein CASSSTGYEQYF.

This clone was recorded once. The chain joins TRBV7-2 to TRBJ2-3, with D perhaps TRBD1 (5 bases). Between the trimmed V and J ends, which lost 10 bases and 1 base, there was a span of 21 bases. This CDR3 spans 16 amino acids. Per the germline V gene, CDR1 is SGHTA and CDR2 is FQGNSA. CDR3 in amino acids: CATQRGWGSRTDTQYF. The CDR3 DNA follows: TGTGCCACACAGCGTGGATGGGGCTCCCGCACAGATACGCAGTATTTT.

In its sample, this clone was seen a few times. CDR3 loop: CASSYQRTGVGETQYF. CDR3 bases: TGTGCCAGCAGTTACCAGCGGACAGGAGTAGGAGAGACCCAGTACTTC. V and J are TRBV6-2 or TRBV6-3 and TRBJ2-5, with 7 bases fitting TRBD1. The germline gives CDR1 MNHEY, CDR2 SVGEGT. This CDR3 region has 16 residues. The junction had 10 bases not matched to a gene; V was cut back by 2 bases and J by 4 bases.

This chain links TRBV10-2 with TRBJ2-7; a possible D gene is TRBD1 (5 bases). The V end was cut by 2 bases, the J end by 6 bases, with 5 bases between. Germline V gene sequence: CDR1 WSHSY, CDR2 SAAADI. The CDR3 is made up of 11 amino acids. As DNA, the CDR3 is TGCGCCAGCAGTGAGAGGGGCGAGCAGTACTTC. Translated, it gives CASSERGEQYF.

The chain links TRBV18 to TRBJ1-2, with 8 nucleotides matching TRBD1. V shed 2 bases and J 5 bases; nucleotides not matched to a gene: 19. The CDR3 runs 19 residues. Germline V gene lookup returns CDR1 KGHSH and CDR2 LQKENI. The CDR3 protein is CASSPILLIGQGAGYGYTF. CDR3 nucleotide sequence: TGTGCCAGCTCACCAATTTTACTTATCGGGCAGGGGGCCGGGTATGGCTACACCTTC.

The chain recombines TRBV5-5 with TRBJ1-5, with 8 bases aligning to TRBD1. Germline CDR1 reads SGHKS; CDR2 reads YYEKEE (reference sequence). The CDR3 is 16 amino acids. V shed 5 bases, J shed 3 bases, and the junction held 10 bases outside the gene matches. The chain's CDR3 is CASSLAGGQVNQPQHF. In DNA, the CDR3 is TGTGCCAGCAGTCTAGCGGGGGGACAGGTCAATCAGCCCCAGCATTTT.

This clone is a singleton in its sample. This chain joins TRBV2 and TRBJ2-1, with 7 bases identical to TRBD2. Germline V gene sequence: CDR1 SNHLY, CDR2 FYNNEI. CDR3 length: 15 residues. Trimming took 6 bases from V and 3 from J; bases not matched to a gene: 8. This CDR3 is CASRKAGLLYNEQFF. In nucleotides, the CDR3 is TGTGCCAGCAGGAAAGCGGGACTCCTCTACAATGAGCAGTTCTTC.

This chain connects TRBV7-2 to TRBJ1-5, with 7 positions matching TRBD1. Per the germline V gene, CDR1 is SGHTA and CDR2 is FQGNSA. The CDR3 has 16 residues. The trim removed 1 base at V and 2 bases at J, leaving 5 bases unmatched. The CDR3 sequence: CASSLELGTGNQPQHF. As DNA, the CDR3 is TGTGCCAGCAGCTTAGAATTGGGGACAGGCAATCAGCCCCAGCATTTT. Full variable domain (outside the CDR3, taken from reference TRBV7-2 and TRBJ1-5): GAGVSQSPSNKVTEKGKDVELRCDPISGHTALYWYRQSLGQGLEFLIYFQGNSAPDKSGLPSDRFSAERTGGSVSTLTIQRTQQEDSAVYLCASSLELGTGNQPQHFGDGTRLSIL.

The chain joins TRBV10-3 to TRBJ2-2, with TRBD1 matching 9 bases. CDR3 size: 14 residues. Losses at the gene ends were 6 bases for V and 7 bases for J; bases not matched to a gene: 6. CDR1 and CDR2 (germline): ENHRY, SYGVKD. CDR3 region: CAISNGQGYGELFF. The CDR3 DNA reads as TGTGCCATCAGCAACGGACAGGGGTACGGGGAGCTGTTTTTT.